This entry lists 10 T cell receptor beta chains sequenced from one sample in a study of T cells after yellow fever vaccination. TCRdb analysed the 5' RACE reads with MiXCR anew, one entry per CDR3 protein. This table holds 350,000 or so distinct CDR3 sequences, approximately 8% found once. Sequenced here: PBMCs, sampled around 45 days after the first yellow fever vaccination. The receptor source for this set is a man between 18 and 35 years old who received the YFV17D yellow fever vaccine.

This clonotype occurred a few times. The rearrangement joins TRBV27 to TRBJ1-2; D possibly corresponds to TRBD1 (6 bases). Trimming took off 6 bases at V and 3 bases at J, with 17 bases between the two ends. The germline CDR1 and CDR2 sequences are MNHEY and SMNVEV (reference sequence). This CDR3 spans 15 amino acids. This chain's CDR3 is CASRLLGGLDYGYTF. In DNA, the CDR3 is TGTGCCAGCAGACTCCTCGGGGGGCTAGACTATGGCTACACCTTC.

Many counts were recorded for this clonotype. In DNA, the CDR3 is TGCAGCGTTGAAGGACAGGGAAAAAACATTCAGTACTTC. Amino acids: CSVEGQGKNIQYF. This sequence joins TRBV29-1 and TRBJ2-4, with TRBD1 matching over 7 bases. The CDR3 consists of 13 residues. CDR1 is SQVTM, CDR2 ANQGSEA, per germline. The V gene end was trimmed by 1 base and the J gene end by 4 bases; junction bases not matched to a gene: 1.

The table lists this clonotype with a few counts. V usage is TRBV25-1 and J usage is TRBJ1-2, with D perhaps TRBD1 (6 bases). The CDR3 is made up of 14 amino acids. The ends were cut back, 7 bases at V and 0 bases at J, with 12 bases in the middle. Germline V lookup: CDR1 MGHDK, CDR2 SYGVNS. CDR3 sequence reads: CASTLTGANYGYTF. CDR3 DNA sequence: TGTGCCAGCACTTTGACAGGAGCTAACTATGGCTACACCTTC.

In its sample, this clonotype was seen many times. The rearrangement links TRBV5-4 to TRBJ1-2; no clear D gene. Germline values: CDR1 SGHNT, CDR2 YYREEE (reference sequence). CDR3 length: 14 residues. Between the trimmed V and J ends, which lost 2 bases and 0 bases, there was a span of 8 bases. Here the CDR3 reads CASSFPVANYGYTF. DNA for the CDR3: TGTGCCAGCAGCTTCCCGGTCGCTAACTATGGCTACACCTTC.

This clonotype was seen more than once but under ten times. V is TRBV4-3 and J is TRBJ1-5, with D unresolved. The V end lost 0 bases, the J end lost 5 bases, and 11 bases lay between the germline ends. Per the germline V gene, CDR1 is LGHNA and CDR2 is YSLEER. The length of the CDR3 is 15 residues. CDR3 DNA sequence: TGCGCCAGCAGCCAAGATTGGTACGGAGATCAGCCCCAGCATTTT. It specifies CASSQDWYGDQPQHF.

The CDR3 loop is CASSQGPDDSPLHF. For the CDR3, the DNA is TGTGCCAGCAGCCAAGGGCCTGATGATTCACCCCTCCACTTT. The chain has TRBV4-2 and TRBJ1-6; D not certain. V lost 1 base and J 8 bases, leaving 9 bases between the germline ends. From germline, CDR1 is LGHNA and CDR2 YNFKEQ. This CDR3 is 14 amino acids long.

The chain carries TRBV20-1 and TRBJ1-5, with TRBD1 matching 8 bases. V lost 2 bases to trimming and J lost 7 bases; unmatched junction nucleotides: 7. CDR1 and CDR2 (germline): DFQATT, SNEGSKA (reference sequence). This CDR3 comprises 14 residues. Written as DNA, the CDR3 is TGCAGTGCTAGATTTTGGACAGGGCGACAGCCCCAGCATTTT. Residues: CSARFWTGRQPQHF.

V and J are TRBV6-5 and TRBJ2-7, with D possibly matching TRBD1 (6 bases). The CDR3 length is 13 residues. The germline CDR1 and CDR2 sequences are MNHEY and SVGAGI. Trimming pared 3 bases from V and 4 bases from J, leaving 10 bases between. The CDR3 nucleotides read TGTGCCAGCAGTTATTCTACAGGGTACGAGCAGTACTTC. Its translation is CASSYSTGYEQYF.

This clonotype has a handful of counts. The chain links TRBV7-9 to TRBJ2-1; D unresolved. This CDR3 contains 14 residues. Trimming took off 5 bases at V and 0 bases at J, with 8 bases between the two ends. Germline lookup yields CDR1 SEHNR and CDR2 FQNEAQ (reference sequence). The CDR3 DNA reads as TGTGCCAGCAGCAGTAGCTTCTCCTACAATGAGCAGTTCTTC. This gives the protein CASSSSFSYNEQFF.

V is TRBV10-3 and J is TRBJ1-2; D unclear. The V end was cut by 2 bases, the J end by 1 base, with 5 bases between. CDR1 and CDR2 from the germline V gene are ENHRY and SYGVKD. CDR3 size: 13 residues. The CDR3 sequence is CAISERSNYGYTF. DNA of the CDR3: TGTGCCATCAGTGAGCGAAGTAACTATGGCTACACCTTC.